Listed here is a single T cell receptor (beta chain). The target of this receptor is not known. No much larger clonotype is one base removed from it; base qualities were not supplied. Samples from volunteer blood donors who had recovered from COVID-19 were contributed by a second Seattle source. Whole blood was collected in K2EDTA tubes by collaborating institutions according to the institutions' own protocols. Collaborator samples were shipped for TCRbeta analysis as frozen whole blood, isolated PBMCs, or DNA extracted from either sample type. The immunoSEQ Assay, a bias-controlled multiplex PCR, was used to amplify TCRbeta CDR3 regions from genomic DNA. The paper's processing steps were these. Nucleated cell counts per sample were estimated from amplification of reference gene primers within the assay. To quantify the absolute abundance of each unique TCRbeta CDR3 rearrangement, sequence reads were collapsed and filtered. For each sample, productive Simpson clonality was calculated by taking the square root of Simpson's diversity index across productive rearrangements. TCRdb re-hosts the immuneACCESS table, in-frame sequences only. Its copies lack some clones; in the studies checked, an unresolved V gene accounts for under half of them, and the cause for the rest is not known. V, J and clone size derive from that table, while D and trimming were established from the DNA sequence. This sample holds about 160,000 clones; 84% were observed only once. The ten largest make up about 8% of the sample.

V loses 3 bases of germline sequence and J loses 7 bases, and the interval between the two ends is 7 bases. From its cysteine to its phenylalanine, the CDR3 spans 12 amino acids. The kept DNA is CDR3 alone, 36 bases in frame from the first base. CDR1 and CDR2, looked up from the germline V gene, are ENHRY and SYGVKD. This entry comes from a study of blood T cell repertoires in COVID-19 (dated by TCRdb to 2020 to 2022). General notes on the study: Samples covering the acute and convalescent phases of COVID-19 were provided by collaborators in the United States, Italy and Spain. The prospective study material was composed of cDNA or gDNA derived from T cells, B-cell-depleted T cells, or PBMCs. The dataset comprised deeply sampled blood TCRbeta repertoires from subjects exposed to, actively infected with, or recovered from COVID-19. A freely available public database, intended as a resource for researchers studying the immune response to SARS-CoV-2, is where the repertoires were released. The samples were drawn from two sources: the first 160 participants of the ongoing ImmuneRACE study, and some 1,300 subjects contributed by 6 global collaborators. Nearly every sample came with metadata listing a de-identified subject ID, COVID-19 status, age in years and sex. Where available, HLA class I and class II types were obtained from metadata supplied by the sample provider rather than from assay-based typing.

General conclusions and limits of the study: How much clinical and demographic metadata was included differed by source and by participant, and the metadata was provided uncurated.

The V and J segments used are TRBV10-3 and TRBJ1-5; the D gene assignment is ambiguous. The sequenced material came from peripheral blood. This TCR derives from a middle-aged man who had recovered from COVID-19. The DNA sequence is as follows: TGTGCCATCAGTGACCCTAACCAGCCCCAGCATTTT. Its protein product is CAISDPNQPQHF.